The next 20 T cell receptor beta chains were all read from a single sample in a study of vaccination effects on CD4 cells after COVID-19. Sequenced by immunoSEQ multiplex PCR; TCRdb stores in-frame clones only, minus some. The repertoire includes 25,000 to 40,000 clones, around 82% of them detected once, and about 1.6% sits in the top ten. ViraFEST assay sequencing came after antigen-specific CD4+ T cells were expanded with viral peptide pools. It was after approximately 10 days of culture that CD4+ T cells were isolated. Subjects were given two BNT162b2 or mRNA-1273 vaccine doses. No cognate antigen is known for these TCRs. Material: CD4+ T cells from PBMCs cultured with HCoV-NL63 spike peptides, obtained after COVID-19 vaccination. These receptors all come from a human donor who received a COVID-19 vaccine. Some clones in this sample may be carry-over from other donors' samples.

The chain employs TRBV27 and TRBJ2-5, with D tentatively TRBD2 (7 bases). Trimming cost V 2 bases and J 4 bases, with 20 bases left between them. There are 17 residues in the CDR3. Germline values: CDR1 MNHEY, CDR2 SMNVEV (reference sequence). CDR3 amino acids: CASSLRGGWEGPETQYF. The DNA of the CDR3 is TGTGCCAGCAGTTTAAGGGGGGGGTGGGAGGGCCCAGAGACCCAGTACTTC.

The gene calls are TRBV9 and TRBJ2-2; 10 bases agree with TRBD1. The V gene's germline CDR1 is SGDLS and CDR2 YYNGEE. J gave up 6 bases and V 4 bases, and 6 bases lay outside the gene matches. The length of the CDR3 is 15 residues. The chain's CDR3 is CASSPNGQGAGELFF. Here the CDR3 DNA reads TGTGCCAGCAGCCCCAACGGACAGGGGGCCGGGGAGCTGTTTTTT.

V usage is TRBV6-6 and J usage is TRBJ1-4; D not certain. Germline-derived CDR1 and CDR2 are MNHNY and SVGAGI (reference sequence). Deletions cut 10 bases from V and 3 bases from J, with 15 bases between. The CDR3 extends over 14 amino acids. In DNA, the CDR3 is TGTGCCACCCTAGACACCGGGTCTAATGAAAAACTGTTTTTT. Translated, it gives CATLDTGSNEKLFF.

Only a few counts were recorded for this clone. The chain links TRBV5-4 to TRBJ1-5; the D is unclear. CDR1 is SGHNT and CDR2 is YYREEE in the germline V gene (reference sequence). With 4 bases removed from V and 3 bases from J, the gap between germline ends came to 5 bases. CDR3 length: 12 residues. The chain's CDR3 is CASSRDNQPQHF. CDR3 nucleotide sequence: TGTGCCAGCAGCAGAGACAATCAGCCCCAGCATTTT.

This clone was counted only a few times. The chain uses TRBV4-3 and TRBJ2-7; D is unclear. The CDR3 length is 12 residues. V was clipped by 2 bases and J by 3 bases, with 5 bases between them. Germline V lookup: CDR1 LGHNA, CDR2 YSLEER. CDR3 amino acids: CASSQQFYEQYV. CDR3 nucleotide sequence: TGCGCCAGCAGCCAACAGTTCTACGAGCAGTACGTC.

The chain links TRBV5-4 to TRBJ2-6; perhaps D is TRBD1 or TRBD2 (6 bases each). V was pared by 6 bases and J by 2 bases, with 21 bases between. The germline V gene encodes CDR1 SGHNT and CDR2 YYREEE (reference sequence). This CDR3 is built from 18 residues. The CDR3 region has the DNA TGTGCCAGCACCTTCGGAGAGGGGGGCCGGCCTGGGGCCAACGTCCTGACTTTC. Protein: CASTFGEGGRPGANVLTF.

This clone showed up just a few times. The rearrangement joins TRBV10-1 to TRBJ2-3; 10 positions match TRBD2. Germline V gene lookup returns CDR1 WNHNN and CDR2 SYGVQD (reference sequence). This CDR3 contains 15 residues. The V segment lost 4 bases and the J segment 5 bases; nucleotides outside the gene matches: 6. As DNA, the CDR3 is TGCGCCAGCAGTGTAGAGCGGGGGGGCGAAGATACGCAGTATTTT. Residues: CASSVERGGEDTQYF.

V gene TRBV5-1 combines with J gene TRBJ1-1; perhaps TRBD1 as D (6 bases). Germline CDR1 and CDR2: SGHRS and YFSETQ. Trimming left V 0 bases short and J 4 bases short, with 19 bases between. The CDR3 has 17 amino acids. The CDR3: CASSLGGREGYGTEAFF. The CDR3 DNA reads TGCGCCAGCAGCTTGGGGGGGCGGGAAGGCTACGGCACTGAAGCTTTCTTT. Using reference TRBV5-1 and TRBJ1-1 for the parts outside the CDR3, the full variable domain is KAGVTQTPRYLIKTRGQQVTLSCSPISGHRSVSWYQQTPGQGLQFLFEYFSETQRNKGNFPGRFSGRQFSNSRSEMNVSTLELGDSALYLCASSLGGREGYGTEAFFGQGTRLTVV.

The chain combines TRBV6-1 with TRBJ1-2, with 10 bases fitting TRBD1. The CDR3 consists of 15 residues. The junction had 8 bases not matched to a gene; V was cut back by 3 bases and J by 7 bases. CDR1 and CDR2 from the germline V gene are MNHNS and SASEGT. The CDR3 DNA is TGTGCCAGCAGTGACACGGACAGGGGGAGCCGTGGCTACACCTTC. Its protein is CASSDTDRGSRGYTF.

This chain joins TRBV19 and TRBJ1-5, with unresolved D. This CDR3 has 12 amino acids. The germline V gene encodes CDR1 LNHDA and CDR2 SQIVND (reference sequence). Trimming stripped 9 bases from V and 0 bases from J, with 6 bases between. This chain's CDR3 is CASRISNQPQHF. The DNA for the CDR3 is TGTGCCAGCAGGATTAGCAATCAGCCCCAGCATTTT.

As concerns this clone: The junction does not match germline at one end; this may be a read error. DNA for the CDR3: TGCAGTGCTATTTATCCGGAGGCCCGATTT. Protein sequence: CSAIYPEARF. The V and J genes are TRBV20-1 and TRBJ1-1; unclear D gene. Germline assignment: CDR1 DFQATT and CDR2 SNEGSKA (reference sequence). The CDR3 is made up of 10 amino acids.

V and J are TRBV5-1 and TRBJ1-4; 7 bases are shared with TRBD1. The junction had 5 bases not matched to a gene; V was cut back by 3 bases and J by 3 bases. This CDR3 spans 15 amino acids. The germline V gene encodes CDR1 SGHRS and CDR2 YFSETQ. CDR3 loop: CASSSRGVANEKLFF. The CDR3 DNA sequence: TGCGCCAGCAGCTCCAGGGGGGTAGCTAATGAAAAACTGTTTTTT.

The J gene is TRBJ2-1, the V gene TRBV12-5, with a weak D call TRBD1 (6 bases). Germline CDR1 reads LGHNT; CDR2 reads FRNRAP. The CDR3 runs to 17 residues. Between the trimmed V and J ends, which lost 5 bases and 0 bases, there was a span of 17 bases. CDR3 residues: CASGTPPGTNSYNEQFF. In DNA, the CDR3 is TGTGCTAGTGGTACCCCCCCCGGGACAAACTCCTACAATGAGCAGTTCTTC.

V gene TRBV5-1 combines with J gene TRBJ2-5; D not resolved. Trimming removed 0 bases at V and 1 base at J, with 7 bases between. This CDR3 comprises 14 residues. From germline, CDR1 is SGHRS and CDR2 YFSETQ. CDR3 DNA sequence: TGCGCCAGCAGCTTGGGAGGCAGCCAAGAGACCCAGTACTTC. This codes for CASSLGGSQETQYF.

J is TRBJ2-1 and V is TRBV9; 10 bases align to TRBD2. The ends lost 0 bases at V and 7 bases at J; junction bases unmatched: 10. The CDR3 length is 17 residues. The V gene's germline CDR1 is SGDLS and CDR2 YYNGEE. The CDR3: CASSVALRTSGSNEQFF. CDR3 sequence (DNA): TGTGCCAGCAGCGTAGCTCTCAGGACTAGCGGCTCAAATGAGCAGTTCTTC.

This rearrangement joins TRBV7-2 to TRBJ2-5; 15 positions agree with TRBD2. The trim removed 3 bases at V and 4 bases at J, leaving 9 bases unmatched. CDR1 is SGHTA, CDR2 FQGNSA, per germline. CDR3 size: 18 residues. The CDR3: CASSLPRTSGGAGETQYF. CDR3 nucleotides: TGTGCCAGCAGCTTGCCCCGGACTAGCGGGGGGGCGGGAGAGACCCAGTACTTC.

V gene TRBV9 combines with J gene TRBJ1-2, with 10 bases fitting TRBD1. The CDR3 runs to 14 residues. Looked up from germline, CDR1 is SGDLS and CDR2 is YYNGEE. J was trimmed by 2 bases and V by 7 bases; bases with no gene match: 5. The CDR3 DNA reads as TGTGCCAGCCAACCGGGACAGGGGAACTATGGCTACACCTTC. Protein sequence: CASQPGQGNYGYTF.

Only one count was recorded for this clone. V and J are TRBV18 and TRBJ2-3, with 8 positions matching TRBD2. The CDR3 extends over 14 amino acids. Germline loops: CDR1 KGHSH, CDR2 LQKENI. V shed 6 bases and J 4 bases; nucleotides not matched to a gene: 6. CDR3 sequence: CASSIAGQADTQYF. The CDR3 DNA sequence: TGTGCCAGCTCTATAGCGGGGCAAGCAGATACGCAGTATTTT.

J is TRBJ2-3 and V is TRBV10-3; tentative D call: TRBD2 (6 bases). The CDR3 extends over 12 amino acids. The V end lost 10 bases, the J end lost 0 bases, and 8 bases lay between the germline ends. Germline lookup yields CDR1 ENHRY and CDR2 SYGVKD. DNA for the CDR3: TGTGCCACGGGGGTTAGCACAGATACGCAGTATTTT. Protein product: CATGVSTDTQYF.

This clone was recorded once. The chain recombines TRBV6-5 with TRBJ1-2, with TRBD1 matching 7 bases. CDR1 and CDR2 from the germline V gene are MNHEY and SVGAGI. J was trimmed by 1 base and V by 10 bases; bases with no gene match: 3. The CDR3 has 12 residues. DNA of the CDR3: TGTGCCATCAGACAGGGTAACTATGGCTACACCTTC. It codes for CAIRQGNYGYTF.